These 32 T cell receptor beta chains came from one sample sequenced in a study of T cell clonality in common variable immunodeficiency. Produced via immunoSEQ multiplex PCR; TCRdb's table is partial and in-frame only. The sample shows about 60,000 clones, none of them appearing just once. Sequencing used peripheral blood mononuclear cells. The receptor set was obtained from a person between 18 and 75 years old in good health.

This clone was counted at least ten times. The missing CDR3 end, 3 residues past where the read stops, is filled in from the germline J gene. This chain joins TRBV20-1 and TRBJ1-5, with D maybe TRBD1 (6 bases). The CDR3 extends over 14 amino acids. The germline V gene encodes CDR1 DFQATT and CDR2 SNEGSKA (reference sequence). Trimming removed 3 bases from V and 5 bases from J, with 14 bases in between. The CDR3 DNA, read in part, is TGCAGTGCTAGTTGGGCAGGGGCCGATCAGCCC. Its protein product is CSASWAGADQP. The complete CDR3 reads CSASWAGADQPQHF.

This clone was seen repeatedly, ten times or more. With the read ending 3 residues before the CDR3 end, the germline J gene is used to fill in that end. The chain couples TRBV20-1 to TRBJ2-3; 12 nucleotides align to TRBD2. Per germline, CDR1 DFQATT and CDR2 SNEGSKA (reference sequence). V trimming: 4 bases; J trimming: 0 bases; junction bases outside the gene matches: 5. The CDR3 runs 16 residues. CDR3 DNA, as far as it was read: TGCAGTGCTATCCGGACTAGCGGGACTAGCACAGATACG. Its protein product is CSAIRTSGTSTDT. The CDR3, in full, reads CSAIRTSGTSTDTQYF.

This clone was observed at least ten times. Coverage ceases 3 residues before the CDR3 finishes, and the germline J gene fills in the end. The chain links TRBV20-1 to TRBJ1-4, with 7 bases matching TRBD1. The CDR3 is 15 residues long. Germline V gives CDR1 DFQATT, CDR2 SNEGSKA (reference sequence). V was clipped by 7 bases and J by 1 base; unmatched bases: 9. This CDR3 is CSVSRQGGTNEKLFF. The DNA read from the CDR3 is TGCAGTGTTTCAAGACAGGGTGGAACTAATGAAAAA.

This clone was detected many times. Read data end 3 residues before the CDR3 end; the end is taken from the germline J gene. This same CDR3 is encoded by further DNA sequences in the sample. This rearrangement joins TRBV7-3 to TRBJ2-3, with D perhaps matching TRBD1 (6 bases). Germline CDR1 is SGHTA and CDR2 is FQGTGA. The V gene lost 5 bases and the J gene lost 0 bases, with 15 bases spanning the gap. This CDR3 is built from 16 residues. This chain's CDR3 is CASSAGQYASTDTQYF. Partial CDR3 DNA: TGTGCCAGCAGCGCCGGACAGTATGCTAGCACAGATACG. The variable domain in full, completed from reference TRBV7-3 and TRBJ2-3, reads GAGVSQTPSNKVTEKGKYVELRCDPISGHTALYWYRQSLGQGPEFLIYFQGTGAADDSGLPNDRFFAVRPEGSVSTLKIQRTERGDSAVYLCASSAGQYASTDTQYFGPGTRLTVL.

Ten or more counts support this clone. Read data end 3 residues before the CDR3 end; the end is taken from the germline J gene. The chain recombines TRBV5-1 with TRBJ2-5; 7 nucleotides agree with TRBD1. V dropped 0 bases and J dropped 3; count of bases not matched to a gene: 8. This CDR3 spans 16 amino acids. CDR1 is SGHRS, CDR2 YFSETQ, per germline. The CDR3 DNA, read in part, is TGCGCCAGCAGCTTGGGAACGGGACAGACCAAAGAGACC. Translation gives CASSLGTGQTKET. The whole CDR3 protein is CASSLGTGQTKETQYF.

This clone has a count of ten or more. The CDR3 is cut off 3 residues early in the read; its end comes from the germline J gene. This sequence joins TRBV6-2 or TRBV6-3 and TRBJ2-7; 11 bases line up with TRBD2. CDR3 length: 16 amino acids. Germline CDR1 MNHEY, CDR2 SVGEGT. The V and J ends lost 8 bases and 0 bases, in that order; junction bases with no gene match: 9. The CDR3 bases that were read are TGTGCCAGCGCTTTAGCGGGAGGGACAACCTCCTACGAG. Encoded protein: CASALAGGTTSYE. The whole CDR3 region reads CASALAGGTTSYEQYF.

This clone was recorded many times. The sequenced fragment ends 3 residues before the CDR3 boundary, so the rest is inferred from the germline J gene. J is TRBJ2-1 and V is TRBV29-1; 10 bases match TRBD2. The germline V gene encodes CDR1 SQVTM and CDR2 ANQGSEA. This CDR3 contains 14 residues. The trim removed 4 bases at V and 5 bases at J, leaving 5 bases unmatched. The CDR3 DNA, read in part, is TGCAGCGTTGCCCGGACTAGCGGCCACAATGAG. Translated, it gives CSVARTSGHNE. The full CDR3 sequence reads CSVARTSGHNEQFF.

The sample holds many counts of this clone. The read ends 3 residues early relative to the CDR3; the germline J gene fills the gap. The V gene is TRBV5-1, the J gene TRBJ2-3; D may be TRBD1 (5 bases). The V end lost 4 bases, the J end lost 5 bases, and 14 bases lay between the germline ends. The CDR3 is made up of 14 amino acids. Germline V gene data show CDR1 as SGHRS and CDR2 as YFSETQ. CDR3 DNA (partial): TGCGCCAGCAGCCGTGAACAGGTTGGAGATACG. This encodes CASSREQVGDT. The whole CDR3 is CASSREQVGDTQYF.

There are many counts of this clone. The read ends 3 residues before the CDR3 terminus; that terminus is restored from the germline J gene. The chain has TRBV28 and TRBJ2-7, with 7 positions matching TRBD1. J was trimmed by 3 bases and V by 1 base; bases with no gene match: 3. The CDR3 runs 14 residues. Germline values: CDR1 MDHEN, CDR2 SYDVKM. The sequenced part of the CDR3 DNA is TGTGCCAGCAGTTTATTTCGGGACAGCTACGAG. Translating gives CASSLFRDSYE. The full CDR3 protein is CASSLFRDSYEQYF.

This clone was observed at least ten times. Read data end 3 residues before the CDR3 end; the end is taken from the germline J gene. V is TRBV5-3 and J is TRBJ1-1; D gene ambiguous. TRBV5-3 is labeled an ORF, and its function is uncertain. V lost 0 bases to trimming and J lost 7 bases, with 7 bases between them. The CDR3 totals 12 residues. CDR3 residues: CARSLEGVEAFF. The CDR3 bases that were read are TGTGCCAGAAGCTTGGAGGGCGTTGAA.

This clone has ten or more counts. The sequenced fragment ends 3 residues before the CDR3 boundary, so the rest is inferred from the germline J gene. The chain combines TRBV10-3 with TRBJ2-7; the match to TRBD1 covers 8 bases. Germline V gene lookup returns CDR1 ENHRY and CDR2 SYGVKD. The CDR3 extends over 14 amino acids. The V and J ends lost 8 bases and 2 bases, in that order; junction bases with no gene match: 8. The CDR3 protein is CAIRSDRAAYEQYF. The DNA read from the CDR3 is TGTGCCATCCGATCGGACAGGGCCGCCTACGAG.

There are many counts of this clone. The read is 3 residues too short to cover the CDR3 end, so that end is filled in from the germline J gene. V is TRBV7-2 and J is TRBJ2-5; D uncertain. CDR3 size: 14 residues. The V and J ends lost 4 bases and 4 bases respectively, with 13 bases between them. Germline lookup yields CDR1 SGHTA and CDR2 FQGNSA. The CDR3 protein is CASSSFAVSETQYF. Partial CDR3 DNA: TGTGCCAGCAGCTCATTCGCGGTATCAGAGACC.

In this sample, this clone turned up many times. The CDR3 goes on 3 residues after the read ends, and that part is filled in from the germline J gene. The chain carries TRBV30 and TRBJ2-7, with TRBD1 matching over 7 bases. Trimming cost V 2 bases and J 3 bases; bases outside gene matches: 7. This CDR3 region has 14 residues. Per the germline V gene, CDR1 is GTSNPN and CDR2 is SVGIG (reference sequence). This CDR3 is CAWSRTGVLYEQYF. CDR3 bases read: TGTGCCTGGAGTAGAACAGGGGTGCTCTACGAG. The entire variable domain, with the rest obtained from reference TRBV30 and TRBJ2-7, is as follows: SQTIHQWPATLVQPVGSPLSLECTVEGTSNPNLYWYRQAAGRGLQLLFYSVGIGQISSEVPQNLSASRPQDRQFILSSKKLLLSDSGFYLCAWSRTGVLYEQYFGPGTRLTVT.

This clone was detected ten times or more. The read gets to within 3 residues of the CDR3 end, and the germline J gene fills in the rest. This chain connects TRBV28 to TRBJ2-3, with 12 bases matching TRBD2. Trimming cost V 5 bases and J 7 bases; bases outside gene matches: 10. This CDR3 spans 16 amino acids. CDR1 MDHEN and CDR2 SYDVKM come from the germline V gene. CDR3 DNA, as far as it was read: TGTGCCAGCAGTCCCCGACTAGCGGGAGTGTTGAATACG. This sequence encodes CASSPRLAGVLNT. The CDR3 in its entirety is CASSPRLAGVLNTQYF.

This clone came up many times. The read comes to an end 3 residues before the CDR3 does, leaving the germline J gene to fill in the end. The chain combines TRBV20-1 with TRBJ1-5; D is perhaps TRBD1 (5 bases). With 0 bases removed from V and 6 bases from J, the gap between germline ends came to 12 bases. This CDR3 contains 14 residues. Looked up from germline, CDR1 is DFQATT and CDR2 is SNEGSKA (reference sequence). This chain's CDR3 is CSAREGVRAQPQHF. The covered CDR3 bases are TGCAGTGCTAGAGAAGGGGTGAGGGCTCAGCCC.

Ten or more counts support this clone. The DNA ends 3 residues before the CDR3 does, and the rest of the CDR3 is filled in from the germline J gene. This chain uses TRBV20-1 with TRBJ2-3; 14 bases agree with TRBD2. CDR1 and CDR2 (germline): DFQATT, SNEGSKA (reference sequence). Trimming removed 3 bases from V and 1 base from J; junction bases left unmatched: 9. CDR3 length: 18 residues. CDR3: CSASPGTSGSSRTDTQYF. The part of the CDR3 DNA that was read is TGCAGTGCTAGTCCCGGGACTAGCGGGAGTAGCCGCACAGATACG.

This clone was detected many times. The CDR3 goes on 3 residues after the read ends, and that part is filled in from the germline J gene. This chain connects TRBV9 to TRBJ2-7; a possible D gene is TRBD1 (5 bases). The germline V and J ends were trimmed by 3 bases and 0 bases, with 7 bases remaining between them. The CDR3 is 13 residues long. Germline loops: CDR1 SGDLS, CDR2 YYNGEE. CDR3 sequence: CASSGGNSYEQYF. Partial CDR3 DNA: TGTGCCAGCAGCGGGGGCAACTCCTACGAG.

This clone came up many times. The sequenced fragment ends 3 residues before the CDR3 boundary, so the rest is inferred from the germline J gene. The rearrangement links TRBV3-1 (or the pseudogene TRBV3-2) to TRBJ2-3; D is unresolved. Germline-derived CDR1 and CDR2 are LGHDT and YNNKEL (reference sequence). Trimming left V 4 bases short and J 7 bases short, with 3 bases between. This CDR3 comprises 10 residues. The CDR3 region is CASSLYTQYF. The sequenced part of the CDR3 DNA is TGTGCCAGCAGCCTCTATACG.

This clone was detected many times. From the germline J gene comes the end of the CDR3, since the read stops 3 residues before it. The chain is built from TRBV20-1 and TRBJ2-1; D uncertain. From germline, CDR1 is DFQATT and CDR2 SNEGSKA (reference sequence). The V end lost 2 bases, the J end lost 5 bases, and 19 bases lay between the germline ends. CDR3 length equals 16 residues. This CDR3 reads CSARRFAYVKDNEQFF. The DNA read from the CDR3 is TGCAGTGCTAGACGGTTTGCCTACGTCAAAGACAATGAG.

This clone occurred many times. Coverage ceases 3 residues before the CDR3 finishes, and the germline J gene fills in the end. The chain has TRBV6-1 and TRBJ2-1, with no clear D. CDR3 length: 14 amino acids. The ends were cut back, 2 bases at V and 3 bases at J, with 8 bases in the middle. The germline gives CDR1 MNHNS, CDR2 SASEGT. Incomplete CDR3 DNA: TGTGCCAGCAGTGAACCCAGTATCTACAATGAG. Encoded protein: CASSEPSIYNE. The CDR3 reads in full as CASSEPSIYNEQFF.

This clone has a count of ten or more. The read terminates 3 residues before the CDR3 end, so the remaining end is supplied by the germline J gene. V gene TRBV5-5 combines with J gene TRBJ1-3; possible D gene TRBD1, 5 bases. This CDR3 is built from 15 residues. Germline V gene lookup returns CDR1 SGHKS and CDR2 YYEKEE (reference sequence). Trimming took 4 bases from V and 5 from J, leaving 16 bases between them. CDR3 sequence: CASSPDSGIRNTIYF. The CDR3 DNA, read in part, is TGTGCCAGCAGCCCGGATTCAGGGATCCGAAACACC.

There are a few counts of this clone. The CDR3 is cut off 3 residues early in the read; its end comes from the germline J gene. The chain combines TRBV7-9 with TRBJ1-4; D is unclear. The CDR3 spans 15 residues. From germline, CDR1 is SEHNR and CDR2 FQNEAQ (reference sequence). The V and J ends lost 2 bases and 8 bases respectively, with 15 bases between them. Incomplete CDR3 DNA: TGTGCCAGCAGCTTAACCTCGTCTAGCTTGGAAAAA. Translating it yields CASSLTSSSLEK. The full CDR3 reads CASSLTSSSLEKLFF.

About this clone: Sequencing ends 3 residues short of the CDR3 end; the germline J gene provides the rest. This chain links TRBV20-1 with TRBJ2-5; 7 bases agree with TRBD2. The CDR3 spans 13 residues. Germline lookup yields CDR1 DFQATT and CDR2 SNEGSKA (reference sequence). V dropped 3 bases and J dropped 0; count of bases not matched to a gene: 1. The DNA read from the CDR3 is TGCAGTGCTAGCCGGGGGGACCAAGAGACC. Encoded protein: CSASRGDQET. The whole CDR3 sequence is CSASRGDQETQYF.

This clone was detected many times. Here the CDR3 reads CASTPMFGQGGYEQYF. The sequenced part of the CDR3 DNA is TGTGCCAGCACCCCTATGTTCGGACAGGGGGGGTACGAG. The chain combines TRBV28 with TRBJ2-7; 10 nucleotides align to TRBD1. The CDR3 goes on 3 residues after the read ends, and that part is filled in from the germline J gene. Losses at the gene ends were 7 bases for V and 4 bases for J; bases not matched to a gene: 13. CDR1 and CDR2 from the germline V gene are MDHEN and SYDVKM. The CDR3 is 16 amino acids.

This clone was observed many times. The CDR3 end lies 3 residues beyond the end of the read and is filled in from the germline J gene. The V and J genes are TRBV20-1 and TRBJ2-7, with 12 bases identical to TRBD2. With V trimmed by 4 bases and J by 5 bases, 6 bases remained unmatched. The CDR3 loop spans 14 amino acids. In germline, CDR1 is DFQATT, CDR2 SNEGSKA (reference sequence). CDR3 bases read: TGCAGTGCTACCCTAGCGGGAGGGCCGGACGAG. Translating it yields CSATLAGGPDE. The full CDR3 reads CSATLAGGPDEQYF.

This clone was counted many times. Sequencing ends 3 residues short of the CDR3 end; the germline J gene provides the rest. The chain links TRBV12-3 or TRBV12-4 to TRBJ2-1; TRBD2 matches at 9 bases. The CDR3 sequence is 19 residues long. V dropped 0 bases and J dropped 6; count of bases not matched to a gene: 15. The CDR3 sequence: CASSLAALYSGRTRNEQFF. The DNA read from the CDR3 is TGTGCCAGCAGTTTAGCGGCACTGTATAGCGGGAGAACTCGCAATGAG.

This clone was seen at least ten times. Sequencing ends 3 residues short of the CDR3 end; the germline J gene provides the rest. The chain is built from TRBV5-1 and TRBJ2-2, with TRBD1 matching over 9 bases. Germline V gene lookup returns CDR1 SGHRS and CDR2 YFSETQ. This CDR3 spans 15 amino acids. With 0 bases clipped from V and 4 bases from J, the junction kept 1 base outside the gene matches. The DNA read from the CDR3 is TGCGCCAGCAGCTTGGAACAGGGGGCCACCGGGGAG. This translates into CASSLEQGATGE. From start to end, the CDR3 is CASSLEQGATGELFF.

This clone was detected many times. The CDR3 is cut off 3 residues early in the read; its end comes from the germline J gene. The gene calls are TRBV10-3 and TRBJ2-7, with TRBD2 matching over 10 bases. The trim removed 1 base at V and 2 bases at J, leaving 2 bases unmatched. The germline V gene encodes CDR1 ENHRY and CDR2 SYGVKD. The CDR3 runs 15 residues. The sequenced CDR3 bases are TGTGCCATCAGTGAGTTAACTAGCGGGACCTACGAG. Amino acids: CAISELTSGTYE. The entire CDR3 is CAISELTSGTYEQYF.

This clone was picked up many times. The read stops 3 residues short of the end of the CDR3; the missing end is completed from the germline J gene. This chain joins TRBV19 and TRBJ2-7, with D uncertain. The V and J ends lost 5 bases and 4 bases respectively, with 6 bases between them. Germline V lookup: CDR1 LNHDA, CDR2 SQIVND (reference sequence). The CDR3 consists of 11 residues. The CDR3 bases that were read are TGTGCCAGTAGTGTCGGTTACGAG. Protein sequence: CASSVGYE. The CDR3, in full, reads CASSVGYEQYF.

This clone was recorded many times. The read finishes 3 residues shy of the CDR3 end, and the germline J gene is used to complete it. The rearrangement links TRBV6-2 or TRBV6-3 to TRBJ1-2, with TRBD1 matching 7 bases. The CDR3 runs 13 residues. Per germline, CDR1 MNHEY and CDR2 SVGEGT. The junction had 2 bases not matched to a gene; V was cut back by 5 bases and J by 2 bases. The CDR3 bases that were read are TGTGCCAGCAGTCTACAGGGGAACTATGGC. Translated, it gives CASSLQGNYG. The complete CDR3 protein is CASSLQGNYGYTF.

Many counts were recorded for this clone. The DNA ends 3 residues before the CDR3 does, and the rest of the CDR3 is filled in from the germline J gene. The chain couples TRBV7-8 to TRBJ2-1; 9 bases fit TRBD2. The germline V gene encodes CDR1 SGHVS and CDR2 FQNEAQ. The CDR3 spans 16 residues. Unmatched junction bases numbered 8, after V lost 5 bases and J lost 3 bases. CDR3 DNA, as far as it was read: TGTGCCAGCAGCCCACGGCTTAGCGGGGGCTACAATGAG. It specifies CASSPRLSGGYNE. Given in full, the CDR3 is CASSPRLSGGYNEQFF.

This clone was seen many times. The CDR3 end falls 3 residues outside the read, so it is completed with the germline J gene. The V call is TRBV20-1, the J call TRBJ2-5, with D possibly TRBD1 on 7 matching bases. The germline gives CDR1 DFQATT, CDR2 SNEGSKA (reference sequence). Between the trimmed V and J ends, which lost 1 base and 5 bases, there was a span of 23 bases. The CDR3 totals 17 residues. Here the CDR3 reads CSARVFPLGQGGETQYF. The CDR3 bases that were read are TGCAGTGCTAGAGTCTTTCCCCTGGGGCAGGGGGGCGAGACC.